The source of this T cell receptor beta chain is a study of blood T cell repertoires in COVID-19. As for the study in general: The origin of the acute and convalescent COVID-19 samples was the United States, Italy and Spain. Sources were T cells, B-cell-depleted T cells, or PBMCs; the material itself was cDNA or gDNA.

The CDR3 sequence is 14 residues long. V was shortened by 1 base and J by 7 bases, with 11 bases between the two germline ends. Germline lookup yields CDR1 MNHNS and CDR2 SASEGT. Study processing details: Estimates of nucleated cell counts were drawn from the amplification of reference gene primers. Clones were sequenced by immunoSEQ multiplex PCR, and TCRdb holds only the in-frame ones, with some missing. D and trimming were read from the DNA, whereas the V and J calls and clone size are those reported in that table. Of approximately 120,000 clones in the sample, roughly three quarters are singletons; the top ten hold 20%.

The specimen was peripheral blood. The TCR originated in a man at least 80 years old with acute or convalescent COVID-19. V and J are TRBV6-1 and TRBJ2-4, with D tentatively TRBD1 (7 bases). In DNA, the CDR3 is TGTGCCAGCAGTGAAGTACCAGGGGGGAACATTCAGTACTTC. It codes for CASSEVPGGNIQYF.